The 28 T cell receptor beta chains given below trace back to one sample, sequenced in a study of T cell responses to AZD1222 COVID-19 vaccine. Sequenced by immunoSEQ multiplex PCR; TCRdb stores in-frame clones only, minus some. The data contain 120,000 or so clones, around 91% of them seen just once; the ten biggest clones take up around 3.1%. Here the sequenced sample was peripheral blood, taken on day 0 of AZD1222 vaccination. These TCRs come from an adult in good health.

The CDR3 is CASSSGGDGYTF. CDR3 nucleotides: TGTGCCAGCAGCAGCGGGGGCGATGGCTACACCTTC. The chain recombines TRBV7-9 with TRBJ1-2, with a tentative D call TRBD1 (6 bases). Germline V gene sequence: CDR1 SEHNR, CDR2 FQNEAQ (reference sequence). Trimming pared 5 bases from V and 6 bases from J, leaving 10 bases between. The CDR3 contains 12 residues.

In DNA form, the CDR3 reads TGCAGTGCTAGTGCCGGGACAGGGACAGAGACCCAGTACTTC. Translated, it gives CSASAGTGTETQYF. This chain uses TRBV20-1 with TRBJ2-5, with TRBD1 matching over 9 bases. The junction had 6 bases not matched to a gene; V was cut back by 3 bases and J by 4 bases. From germline, CDR1 is DFQATT and CDR2 SNEGSKA (reference sequence). The CDR3 totals 14 residues.

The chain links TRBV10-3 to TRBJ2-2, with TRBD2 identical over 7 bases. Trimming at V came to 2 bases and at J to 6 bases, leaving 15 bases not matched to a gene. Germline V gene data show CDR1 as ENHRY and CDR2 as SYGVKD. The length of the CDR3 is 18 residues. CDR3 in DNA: TGTGCCATCAGTGAGGGGACTAAAGCGGCCCAGTACCCCGGGGAGCTGTTTTTT. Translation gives CAISEGTKAAQYPGELFF.

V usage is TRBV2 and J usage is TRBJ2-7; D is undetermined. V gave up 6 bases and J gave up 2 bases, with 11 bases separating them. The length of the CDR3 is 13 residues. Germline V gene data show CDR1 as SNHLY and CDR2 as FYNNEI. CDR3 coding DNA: TGTGCCAGCAGCGCCCGGGTCACCTACGAGCAGTACTTC. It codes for CASSARVTYEQYF.

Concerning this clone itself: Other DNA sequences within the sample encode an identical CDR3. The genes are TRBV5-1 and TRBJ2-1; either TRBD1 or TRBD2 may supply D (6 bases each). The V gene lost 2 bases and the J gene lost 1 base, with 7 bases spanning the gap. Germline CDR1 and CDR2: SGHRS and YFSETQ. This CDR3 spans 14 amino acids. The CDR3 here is CASSLGGSYNEQFF. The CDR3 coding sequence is TGCGCCAGCAGCTTAGGGGGGTCCTACAATGAGCAGTTCTTC.

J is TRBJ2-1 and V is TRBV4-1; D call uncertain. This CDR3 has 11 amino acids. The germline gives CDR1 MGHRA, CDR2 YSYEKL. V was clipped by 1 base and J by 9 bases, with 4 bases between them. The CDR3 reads CASSQAREQFF. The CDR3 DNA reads TGCGCCAGCAGCCAAGCCCGTGAGCAGTTCTTC.

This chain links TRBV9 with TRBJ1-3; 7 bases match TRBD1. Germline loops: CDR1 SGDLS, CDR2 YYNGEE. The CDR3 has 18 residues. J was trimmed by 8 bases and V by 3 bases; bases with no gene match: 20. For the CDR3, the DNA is TGTGCCAGCAGCGCAGATATTCAGGGACAGCACAAGGCAGACACCATATATTTT. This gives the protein CASSADIQGQHKADTIYF.

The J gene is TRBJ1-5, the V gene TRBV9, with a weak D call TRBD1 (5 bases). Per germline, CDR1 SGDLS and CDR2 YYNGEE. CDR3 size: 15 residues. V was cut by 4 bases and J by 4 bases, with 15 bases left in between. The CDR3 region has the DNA TGTGCCAGCAGCCCCCATCCTGGGGGGAATCAGCCCCAGCATTTT. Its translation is CASSPHPGGNQPQHF.

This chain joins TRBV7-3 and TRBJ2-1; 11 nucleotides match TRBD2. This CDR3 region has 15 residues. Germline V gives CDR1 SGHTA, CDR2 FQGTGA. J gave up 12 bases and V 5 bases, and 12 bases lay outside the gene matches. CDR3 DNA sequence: TGTGCCAGCAGCCGGACCGGGACTAGCGGAAGGGGGCAGTTCTTC. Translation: CASSRTGTSGRGQFF. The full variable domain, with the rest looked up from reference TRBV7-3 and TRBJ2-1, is GAGVSQTPSNKVTEKGKYVELRCDPISGHTALYWYRQSLGQGPEFLIYFQGTGAADDSGLPNDRFFAVRPEGSVSTLKIQRTERGDSAVYLCASSRTGTSGRGQFFGPGTRLTVL.

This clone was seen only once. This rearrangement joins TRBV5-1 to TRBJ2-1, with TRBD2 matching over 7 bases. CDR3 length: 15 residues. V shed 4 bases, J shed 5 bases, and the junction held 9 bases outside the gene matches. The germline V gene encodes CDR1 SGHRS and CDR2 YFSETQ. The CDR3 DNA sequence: TGCGCCAGCAGCATCCAACCTGCGGGGGACAATGAGCAGTTCTTC. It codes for CASSIQPAGDNEQFF. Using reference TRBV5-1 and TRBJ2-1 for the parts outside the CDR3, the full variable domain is KAGVTQTPRYLIKTRGQQVTLSCSPISGHRSVSWYQQTPGQGLQFLFEYFSETQRNKGNFPGRFSGRQFSNSRSEMNVSTLELGDSALYLCASSIQPAGDNEQFFGPGTRLTVL.

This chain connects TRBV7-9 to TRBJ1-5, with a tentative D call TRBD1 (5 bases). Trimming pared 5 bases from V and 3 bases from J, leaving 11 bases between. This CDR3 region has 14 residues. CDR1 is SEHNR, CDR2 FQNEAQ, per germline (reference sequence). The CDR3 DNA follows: TGTGCCAGCAGCCAAGGGACTTACAATCAGCCCCAGCATTTT. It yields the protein CASSQGTYNQPQHF.

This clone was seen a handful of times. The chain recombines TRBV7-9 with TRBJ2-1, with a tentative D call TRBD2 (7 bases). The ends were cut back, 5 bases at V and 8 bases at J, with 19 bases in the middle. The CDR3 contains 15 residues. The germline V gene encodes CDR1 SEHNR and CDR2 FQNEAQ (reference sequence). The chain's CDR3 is CASSPRSGGAHEQFF. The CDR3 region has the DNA TGTGCCAGCAGCCCAAGGTCGGGGGGCGCGCATGAGCAGTTCTTC. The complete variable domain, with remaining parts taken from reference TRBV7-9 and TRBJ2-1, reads DTGVSQNPRHKITKRGQNVTFRCDPISEHNRLYWYRQTLGQGPEFLTYFQNEAQLEKSRLLSDRFSAERPKGSFSTLEIQRTEQGDSAMYLCASSPRSGGAHEQFFGPGTRLTVL.

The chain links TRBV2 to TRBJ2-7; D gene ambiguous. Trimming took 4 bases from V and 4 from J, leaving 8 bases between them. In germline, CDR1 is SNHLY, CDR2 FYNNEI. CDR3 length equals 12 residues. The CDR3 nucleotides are TGTGCCAGCAGTGGGACCCCGTACGAGCAGTACTTC. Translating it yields CASSGTPYEQYF. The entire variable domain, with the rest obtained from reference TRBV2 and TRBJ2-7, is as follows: EPEVTQTPSHQVTQMGQEVILRCVPISNHLYFYWYRQILGQKVEFLVSFYNNEISEKSEIFDDQFSVERPDGSNFTLKIRSTKLEDSAMYFCASSGTPYEQYFGPGTRLTVT.

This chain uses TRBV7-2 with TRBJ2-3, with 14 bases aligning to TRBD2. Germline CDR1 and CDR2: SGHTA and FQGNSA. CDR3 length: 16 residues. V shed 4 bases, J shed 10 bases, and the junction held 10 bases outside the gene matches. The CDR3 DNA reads TGTGCCAGCAGCTCCCGAGCCGGACTAGCGGGGGGTGCGCAGTATTTT. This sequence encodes CASSSRAGLAGGAQYF.

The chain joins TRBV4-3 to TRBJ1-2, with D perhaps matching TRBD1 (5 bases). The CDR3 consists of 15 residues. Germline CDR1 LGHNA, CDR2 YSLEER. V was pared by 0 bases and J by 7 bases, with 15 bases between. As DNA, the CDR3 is TGCGCCAGCAGCCAAGATCGAGGGGTAGGAAGTGGCTACACCTTC. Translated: CASSQDRGVGSGYTF.

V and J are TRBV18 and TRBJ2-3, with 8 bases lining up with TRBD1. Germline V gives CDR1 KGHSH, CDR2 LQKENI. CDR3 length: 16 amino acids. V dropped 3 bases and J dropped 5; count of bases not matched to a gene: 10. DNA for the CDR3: TGTGCCAGCTCACCCCAGGCAGGGGGCACCGGAGATACGCAGTATTTT. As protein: CASSPQAGGTGDTQYF.

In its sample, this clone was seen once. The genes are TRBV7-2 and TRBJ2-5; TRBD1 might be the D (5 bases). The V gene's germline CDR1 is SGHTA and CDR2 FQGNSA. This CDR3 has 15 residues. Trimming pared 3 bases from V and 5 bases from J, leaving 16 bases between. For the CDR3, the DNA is TGTGCCAGCAGCTTCAGTGCCAGGGTCTGGGAGACCCAGTACTTC. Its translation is CASSFSARVWETQYF. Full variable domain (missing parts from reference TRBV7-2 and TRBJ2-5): GAGVSQSPSNKVTEKGKDVELRCDPISGHTALYWYRQSLGQGLEFLIYFQGNSAPDKSGLPSDRFSAERTGGSVSTLTIQRTQQEDSAVYLCASSFSARVWETQYFGPGTRLLVL.

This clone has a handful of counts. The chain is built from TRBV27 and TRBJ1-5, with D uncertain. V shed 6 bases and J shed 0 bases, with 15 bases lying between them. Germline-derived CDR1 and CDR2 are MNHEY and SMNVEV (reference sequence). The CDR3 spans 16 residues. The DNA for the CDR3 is TGTGCCAGCAGATCTTTCTCGAGGGATAGCAATCAGCCCCAGCATTTT. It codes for CASRSFSRDSNQPQHF.

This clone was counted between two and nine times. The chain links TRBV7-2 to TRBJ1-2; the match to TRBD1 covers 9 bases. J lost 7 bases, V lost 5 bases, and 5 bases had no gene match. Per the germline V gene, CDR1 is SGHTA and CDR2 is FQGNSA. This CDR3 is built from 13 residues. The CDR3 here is CASSPDRGRGYTF. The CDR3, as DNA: TGTGCCAGCAGCCCGGACAGGGGACGTGGCTACACCTTC.

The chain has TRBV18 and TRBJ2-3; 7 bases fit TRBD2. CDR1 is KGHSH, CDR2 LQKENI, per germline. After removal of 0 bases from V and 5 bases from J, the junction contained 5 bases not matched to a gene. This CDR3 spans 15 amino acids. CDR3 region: CASSPPVGRGDTQYF. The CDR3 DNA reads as TGTGCCAGCTCACCACCCGTTGGGAGGGGAGATACGCAGTATTTT.

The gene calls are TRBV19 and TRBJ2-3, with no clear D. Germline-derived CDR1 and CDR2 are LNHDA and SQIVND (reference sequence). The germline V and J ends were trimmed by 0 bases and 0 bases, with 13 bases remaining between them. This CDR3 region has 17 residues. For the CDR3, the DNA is TGTGCCAGTAGTATAGATGGAAGTTCCCCTAGCACAGATACGCAGTATTTT. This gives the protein CASSIDGSSPSTDTQYF.

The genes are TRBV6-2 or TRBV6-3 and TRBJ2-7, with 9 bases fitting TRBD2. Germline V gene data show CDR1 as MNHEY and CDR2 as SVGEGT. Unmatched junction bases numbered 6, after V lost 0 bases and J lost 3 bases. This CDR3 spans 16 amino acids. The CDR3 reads CASSYSKAGGDYEQYF. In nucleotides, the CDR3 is TGTGCCAGCAGTTACTCGAAAGCGGGGGGTGACTACGAGCAGTACTTC.

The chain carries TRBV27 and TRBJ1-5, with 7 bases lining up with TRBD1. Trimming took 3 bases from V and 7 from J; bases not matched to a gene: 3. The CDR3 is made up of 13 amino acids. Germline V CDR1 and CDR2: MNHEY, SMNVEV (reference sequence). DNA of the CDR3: TGTGCCAGCAGTTTTACAGGGGTCCAGCCCCAGCATTTT. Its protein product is CASSFTGVQPQHF.

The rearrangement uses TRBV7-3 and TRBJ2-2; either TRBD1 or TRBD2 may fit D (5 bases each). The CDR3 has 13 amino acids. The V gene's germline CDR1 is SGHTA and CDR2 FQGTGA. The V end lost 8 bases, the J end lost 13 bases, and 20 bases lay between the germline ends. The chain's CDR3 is CASGSEHRGGLFF. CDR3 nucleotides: TGTGCCAGCGGGTCAGAGCACCGGGGCGGGCTGTTTTTT.

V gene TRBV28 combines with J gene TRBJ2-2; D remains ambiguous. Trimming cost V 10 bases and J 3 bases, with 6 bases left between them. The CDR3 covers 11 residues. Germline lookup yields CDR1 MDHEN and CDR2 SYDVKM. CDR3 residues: CATSYTGELFF. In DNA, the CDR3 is TGTGCCACCTCCTACACCGGGGAGCTGTTTTTT.

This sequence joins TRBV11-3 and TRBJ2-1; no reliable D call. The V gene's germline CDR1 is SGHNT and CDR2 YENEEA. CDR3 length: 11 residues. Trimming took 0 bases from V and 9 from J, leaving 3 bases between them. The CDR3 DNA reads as TGTGCCAGCAGCTTAGAGACTGAGCAGTTCTTC. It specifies CASSLETEQFF.

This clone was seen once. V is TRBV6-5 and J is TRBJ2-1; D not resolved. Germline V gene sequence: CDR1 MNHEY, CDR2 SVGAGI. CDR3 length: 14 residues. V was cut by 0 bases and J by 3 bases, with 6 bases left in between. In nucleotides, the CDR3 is TGTGCCAGCAGTTACTCGAACTTCTACAATGAGCAGTTCTTC. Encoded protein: CASSYSNFYNEQFF.

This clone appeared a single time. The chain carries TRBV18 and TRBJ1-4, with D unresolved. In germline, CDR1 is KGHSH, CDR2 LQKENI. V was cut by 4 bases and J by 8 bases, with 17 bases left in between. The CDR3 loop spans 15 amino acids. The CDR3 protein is CASSLPSNSGEKLFF. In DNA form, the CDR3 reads TGTGCCAGCTCACTACCGTCAAACTCTGGGGAAAAACTGTTTTTT.